This paragraph covers one T cell receptor beta chain sequence. The data were obtained in a study of long-term antiretroviral therapy in people with HIV. Trimming shortened V by 5 bases and J by 5 bases, and 12 bases separated the two germline ends. The CDR3 length is 14 residues. Germline V gene data show CDR1 as MDHEN and CDR2 as SYDVKM. The immunoSEQ assay was v3.0, run at survey level. The data were produced by immunoSEQ multiplex PCR, yet TCRdb's version contains in-frame clones alone and is incomplete. Of approximately 30,000 clones listed, over 80% were seen once; the top ten hold 9.5% to 12%. This chain joins TRBV28 and TRBJ1-4; no clear D gene. The sample was unsorted PBMCs, taken 0.8 years before starting antiretroviral therapy. This sequence originates from a man younger than 35 with HIV. The CDR3 spells CASSGPSSNEKLFF. The CDR3, as DNA: TGTGCCAGCAGTGGTCCTTCCTCGAATGAAAAACTGTTTTTT.